This T cell receptor (beta chain) was documented in a study of tumor-infiltrating lymphocytes in oesophageal squamous cell carcinoma. Trimming at V came to 5 bases and at J to 8 bases, leaving 8 bases not matched to a gene. This CDR3 contains 13 residues. TCRdb used MiXCR to reprocess the PCR reads, holding one entry per CDR3 protein. The sample contains roughly 9,800 distinct CDR3 sequences, roughly three fifths of which appear only once. The chain uses TRBV12-3 or TRBV12-4 and TRBJ1-2; 7 bases map to TRBD1. The TCR sequence derives from a female donor with esophageal squamous cell carcinoma. The material sequenced was esophageal tumor tissue. Written as DNA, the CDR3 is TGTGCCAGCAGTCTCACAGGGGAGAAGGGCTACACCTTC. Encoded protein: CASSLTGEKGYTF.